The sequence of this T cell receptor (beta chain) was determined in a study of blood T cell repertoires in COVID-19. Original data processing: Estimated nucleated cell counts came from reference gene primer amplification. TCRdb's copy holds only in-frame clones and misses some; the assay was immunoSEQ multiplex PCR. The V and J calls and clone size are taken from that table; D and trimming were inferred from the DNA. The sample has a few hundred thousand clones, 75% to 90% seen once; the top ten hold 0.94%. V lost 6 bases and J lost 3, with 15 bases in between. The V gene's germline CDR1 is LNHDA and CDR2 SQIVND (reference sequence). This CDR3 contains 15 residues.

The TCR sequence derives from a woman in her forties who had recovered from COVID-19. Sequencing input: peripheral blood. The chain uses TRBV19 and TRBJ2-1; D may be TRBD2 (6 bases). The CDR3 region is CASRLRDSFYNEQFF. CDR3 bases: TGTGCCAGTAGACTCCGGGACTCATTCTACAATGAGCAGTTCTTC.